The present TCR beta chain was sequenced within a study of CD8+CD57+ T cells in acquired aplastic anemia. Genomic DNA, serving as template, underwent TCR beta VDJ and CDR3 profiling. From the reads, TCRdb called clonotypes with MiXCR, one entry per CDR3 protein. This table has 150,000 to 200,000 distinct CDR3 sequences, 40% to 50% appearing once. This CDR3 spans 16 amino acids. Trimming shortened V by 4 bases and J by 4 bases, and 20 bases separated the two germline ends. Germline assignment: CDR1 MGHDK and CDR2 SYGVNS. This TCR came from a human donor in good health. The sequencing input was sorted CD4+, CD8+, or CD8+CD57+ T cells (not recorded which) from PBMCs. The chain links TRBV25-1 to TRBJ2-7; D is tentatively TRBD1 or TRBD2 (5 bases each). The CDR3: CASSAPLPGRIYEQYF. In DNA, the CDR3 is TGTGCCAGCAGTGCCCCTCTACCGGGACGAATTTACGAGCAGTACTTC.